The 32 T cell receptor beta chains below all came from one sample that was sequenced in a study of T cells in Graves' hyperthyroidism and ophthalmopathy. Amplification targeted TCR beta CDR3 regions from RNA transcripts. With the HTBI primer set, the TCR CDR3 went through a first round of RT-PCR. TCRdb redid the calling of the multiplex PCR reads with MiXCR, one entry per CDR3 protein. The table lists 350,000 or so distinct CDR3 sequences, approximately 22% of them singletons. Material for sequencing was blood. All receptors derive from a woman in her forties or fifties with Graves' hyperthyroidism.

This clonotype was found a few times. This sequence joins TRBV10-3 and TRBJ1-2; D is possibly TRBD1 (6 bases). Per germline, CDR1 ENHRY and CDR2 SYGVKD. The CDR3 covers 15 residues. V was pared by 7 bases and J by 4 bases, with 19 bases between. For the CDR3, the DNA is TGTGCCATCAATAATCAGGGGAATGGCGGCTATGGCTACACCTTC. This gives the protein CAINNQGNGGYGYTF.

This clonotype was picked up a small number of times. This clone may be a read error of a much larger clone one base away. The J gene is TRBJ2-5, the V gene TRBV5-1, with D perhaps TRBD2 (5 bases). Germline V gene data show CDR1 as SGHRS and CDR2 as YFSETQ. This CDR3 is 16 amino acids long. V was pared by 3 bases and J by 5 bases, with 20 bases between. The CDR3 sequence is CASSSSGGQARETQYF. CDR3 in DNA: TGCGCCAGCAGCTCCTCCGGCGGGCAGGCACGGGAGACCCAGTACTTC.

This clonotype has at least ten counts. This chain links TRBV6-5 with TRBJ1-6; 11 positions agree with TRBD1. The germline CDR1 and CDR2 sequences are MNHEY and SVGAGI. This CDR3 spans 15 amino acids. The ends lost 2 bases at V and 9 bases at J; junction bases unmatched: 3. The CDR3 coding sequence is TGTGCCAGCAGTTACCTTGGACAGGGGGCTTCACCCCTCCACTTT. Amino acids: CASSYLGQGASPLHF.

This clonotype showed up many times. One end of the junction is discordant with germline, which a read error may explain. The CDR3 spells CSARGSGYEQYF. CDR3 nucleotides: TGCAGTGCCAGAGGCTCAGGCTACGAGCAGTACTTC. The genes are TRBV20-1 and TRBJ2-7; D gene ambiguous. CDR1 is DFQATT and CDR2 is SNEGSKA in the germline V gene (reference sequence). The CDR3 is 12 amino acids.

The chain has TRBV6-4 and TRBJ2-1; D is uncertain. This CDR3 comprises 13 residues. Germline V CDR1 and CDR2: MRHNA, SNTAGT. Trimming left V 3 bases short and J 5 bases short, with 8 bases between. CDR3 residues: CASSESINNEQFF. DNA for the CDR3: TGTGCCAGCAGTGAATCAATAAACAATGAGCAGTTCTTC.

The CDR3 bases are TGCGCCAGCAGACAAGGACTAGCGGGAGTAGGGGGCACAGATACGCAGTATTTT. Protein sequence: CASRQGLAGVGGTDTQYF. The chain recombines TRBV5-1 with TRBJ2-3, with TRBD2 matching 13 bases. V gave up 5 bases and J gave up 1 base; unmatched junction bases: 10. CDR1 is SGHRS and CDR2 is YFSETQ in the germline V gene. The CDR3 is 18 amino acids.

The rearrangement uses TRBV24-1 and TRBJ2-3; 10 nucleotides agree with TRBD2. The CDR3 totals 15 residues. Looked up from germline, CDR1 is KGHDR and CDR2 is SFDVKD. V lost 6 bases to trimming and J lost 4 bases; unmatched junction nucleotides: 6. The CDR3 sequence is CATSSSGRGSDTQYF. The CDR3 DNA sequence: TGTGCCACCAGTTCTAGCGGGAGAGGTTCAGATACGCAGTATTTT.

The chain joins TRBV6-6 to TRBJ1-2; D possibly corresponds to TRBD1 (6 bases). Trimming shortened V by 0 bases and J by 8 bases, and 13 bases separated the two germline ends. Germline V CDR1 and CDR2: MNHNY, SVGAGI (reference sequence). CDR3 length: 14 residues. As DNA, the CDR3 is TGTGCCAGCAGTTACTCGGTCAGGGGAACAGGCTACACCTTC. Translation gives CASSYSVRGTGYTF.

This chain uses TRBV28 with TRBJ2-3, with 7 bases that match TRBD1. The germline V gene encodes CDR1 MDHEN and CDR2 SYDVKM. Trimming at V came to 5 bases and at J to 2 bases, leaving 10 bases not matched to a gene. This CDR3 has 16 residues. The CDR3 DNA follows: TGTGCCAGCAGTACTACCGGGACAGCGTACACAGATACGCAGTATTTT. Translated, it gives CASSTTGTAYTDTQYF.

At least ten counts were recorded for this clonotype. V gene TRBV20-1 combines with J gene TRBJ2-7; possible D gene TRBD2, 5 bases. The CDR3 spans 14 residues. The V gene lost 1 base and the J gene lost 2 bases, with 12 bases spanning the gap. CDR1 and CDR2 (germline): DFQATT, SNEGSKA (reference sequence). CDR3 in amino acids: CSARARGVPYEQYF. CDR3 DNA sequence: TGCAGTGCTAGAGCCCGGGGAGTCCCCTACGAGCAGTACTTC.

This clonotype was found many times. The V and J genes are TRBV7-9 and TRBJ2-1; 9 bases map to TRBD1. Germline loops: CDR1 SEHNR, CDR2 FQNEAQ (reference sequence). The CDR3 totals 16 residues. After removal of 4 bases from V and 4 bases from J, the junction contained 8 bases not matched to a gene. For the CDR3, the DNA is TGTGCCAGCAGCTCCGTGGGCGGACAGGGGTACAATGAGCAGTTCTTC. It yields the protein CASSSVGGQGYNEQFF.

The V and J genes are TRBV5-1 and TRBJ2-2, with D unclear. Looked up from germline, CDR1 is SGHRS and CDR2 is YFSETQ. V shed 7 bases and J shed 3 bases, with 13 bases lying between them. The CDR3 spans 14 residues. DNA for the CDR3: TGCGCCAGCTCGATGACTGGAGACACCGGGGAGCTGTTTTTT. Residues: CASSMTGDTGELFF.

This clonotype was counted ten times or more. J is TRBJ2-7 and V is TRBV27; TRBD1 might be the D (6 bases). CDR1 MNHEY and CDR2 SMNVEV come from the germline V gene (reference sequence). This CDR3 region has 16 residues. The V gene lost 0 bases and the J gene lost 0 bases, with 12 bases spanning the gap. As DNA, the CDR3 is TGTGCCAGCAGTTTATCGCTGCAGGGGAACTCCTACGAGCAGTACTTC. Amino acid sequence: CASSLSLQGNSYEQYF.

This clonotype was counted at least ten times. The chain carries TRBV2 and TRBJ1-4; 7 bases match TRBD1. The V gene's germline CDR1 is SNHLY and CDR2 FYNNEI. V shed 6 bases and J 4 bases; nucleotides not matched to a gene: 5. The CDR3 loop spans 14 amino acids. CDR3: CASRGQSFNEKLFF. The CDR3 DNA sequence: TGTGCCAGCAGGGGACAGTCTTTTAATGAAAAACTGTTTTTT. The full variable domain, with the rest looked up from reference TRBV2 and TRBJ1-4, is EPEVTQTPSHQVTQMGQEVILRCVPISNHLYFYWYRQILGQKVEFLVSFYNNEISEKSEIFDDQFSVERPDGSNFTLKIRSTKLEDSAMYFCASRGQSFNEKLFFGSGTQLSVL.

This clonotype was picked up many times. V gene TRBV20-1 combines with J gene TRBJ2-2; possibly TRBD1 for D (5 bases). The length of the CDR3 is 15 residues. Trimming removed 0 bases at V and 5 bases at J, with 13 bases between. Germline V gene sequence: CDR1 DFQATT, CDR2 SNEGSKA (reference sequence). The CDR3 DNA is TGCAGTGCTAGAGAGGGGCAGGGATGGACCGGGGAGCTGTTTTTT. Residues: CSAREGQGWTGELFF.

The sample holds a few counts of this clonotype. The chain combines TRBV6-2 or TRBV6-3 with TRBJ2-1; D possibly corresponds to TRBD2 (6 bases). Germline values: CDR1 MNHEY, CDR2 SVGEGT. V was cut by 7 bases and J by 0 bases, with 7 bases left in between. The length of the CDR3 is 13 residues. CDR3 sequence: CASKDYSYNEQFF. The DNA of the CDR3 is TGTGCCAGCAAGGACTACTCCTACAATGAGCAGTTCTTC.

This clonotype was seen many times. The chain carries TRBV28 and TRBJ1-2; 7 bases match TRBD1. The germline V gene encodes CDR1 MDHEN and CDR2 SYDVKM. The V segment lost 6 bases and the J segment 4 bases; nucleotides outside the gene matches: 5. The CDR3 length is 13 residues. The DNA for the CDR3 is TGTGCCAGCAGGCCGACAGGGAGCTATGGCTACACCTTC. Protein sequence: CASRPTGSYGYTF.

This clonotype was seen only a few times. CDR3 sequence (DNA): TGTGCCAGCACTCTGGACAGGGGGGACACTGAAGCTTTCTTT. Residues: CASTLDRGDTEAFF. The rearrangement joins TRBV6-1 to TRBJ1-1; 10 bases are a match to TRBD1. Germline V gene lookup returns CDR1 MNHNS and CDR2 SASEGT. J lost 3 bases, V lost 7 bases, and 5 bases had no gene match. The CDR3 extends over 14 amino acids.

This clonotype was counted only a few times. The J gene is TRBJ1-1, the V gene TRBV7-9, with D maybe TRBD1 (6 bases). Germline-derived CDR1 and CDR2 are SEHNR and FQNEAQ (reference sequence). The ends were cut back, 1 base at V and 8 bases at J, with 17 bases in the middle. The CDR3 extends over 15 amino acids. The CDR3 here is CASSLGRRQATEAFF. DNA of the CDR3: TGTGCCAGCAGCTTAGGCCGTAGACAGGCCACGGAAGCTTTCTTT.

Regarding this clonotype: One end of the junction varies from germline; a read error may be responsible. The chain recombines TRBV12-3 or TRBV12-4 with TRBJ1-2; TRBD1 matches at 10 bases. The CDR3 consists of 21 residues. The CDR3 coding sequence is TGTGCCAGCAGCTTAGGCATTAGAGCCATAAGGGACAGGGGTAGAGACTATGGCTACACCTTC. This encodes CASSLGIRAIRDRGRDYGYTF.

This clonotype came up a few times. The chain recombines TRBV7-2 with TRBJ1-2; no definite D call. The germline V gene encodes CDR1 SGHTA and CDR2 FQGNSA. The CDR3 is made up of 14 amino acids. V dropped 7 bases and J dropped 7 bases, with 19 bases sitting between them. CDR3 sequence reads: CASTAPGRSGGYTF. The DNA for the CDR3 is TGTGCCAGCACCGCACCGGGCCGGTCGGGTGGCTACACCTTC.

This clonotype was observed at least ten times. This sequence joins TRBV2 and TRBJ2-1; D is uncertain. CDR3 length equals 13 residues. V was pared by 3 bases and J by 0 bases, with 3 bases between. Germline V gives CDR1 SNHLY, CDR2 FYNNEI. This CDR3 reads CASSDTSYNEQFF. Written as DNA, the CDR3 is TGTGCCAGCAGTGACACCTCCTACAATGAGCAGTTCTTC.

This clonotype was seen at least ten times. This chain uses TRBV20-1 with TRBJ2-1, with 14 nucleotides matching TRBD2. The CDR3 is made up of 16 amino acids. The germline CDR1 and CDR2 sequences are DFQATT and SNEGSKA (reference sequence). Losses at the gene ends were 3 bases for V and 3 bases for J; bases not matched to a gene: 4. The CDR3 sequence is CSASGLAGGDYNEQFF. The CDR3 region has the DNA TGCAGTGCTAGTGGACTAGCGGGGGGCGACTACAATGAGCAGTTCTTC.

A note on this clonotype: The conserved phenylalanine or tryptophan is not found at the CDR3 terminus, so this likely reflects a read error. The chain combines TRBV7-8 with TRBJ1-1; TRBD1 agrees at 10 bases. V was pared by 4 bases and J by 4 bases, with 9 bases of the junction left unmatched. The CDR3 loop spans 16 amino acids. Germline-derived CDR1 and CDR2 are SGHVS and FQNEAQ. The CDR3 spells CASSYLTGGVGTEAFS. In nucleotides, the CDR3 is TGTGCCAGCAGCTACCTGACAGGGGGCGTAGGCACTGAAGCTTTCTCT.

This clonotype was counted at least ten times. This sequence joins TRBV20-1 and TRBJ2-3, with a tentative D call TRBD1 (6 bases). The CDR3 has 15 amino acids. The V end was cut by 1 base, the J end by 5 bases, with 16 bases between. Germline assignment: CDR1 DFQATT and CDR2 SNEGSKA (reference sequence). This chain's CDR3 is CSARALRGSGDTQYF. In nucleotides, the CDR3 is TGCAGTGCTAGAGCTTTAAGGGGGTCGGGAGATACGCAGTATTTT.

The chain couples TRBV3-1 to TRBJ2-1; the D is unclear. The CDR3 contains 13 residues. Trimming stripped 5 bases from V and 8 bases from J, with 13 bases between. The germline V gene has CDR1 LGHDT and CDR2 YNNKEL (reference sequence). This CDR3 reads CASSSPTSYEQFF. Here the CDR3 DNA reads TGTGCCAGCAGCTCCCCTACCAGCTATGAGCAGTTCTTC.

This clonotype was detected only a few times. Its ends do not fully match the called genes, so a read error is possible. CDR3 amino acids: CASSLGGGRIHEQYF. CDR3 in DNA: TGTGCTAGCAGCTTAGGTGGCGGGAGAATCCACGAGCAGTACTTC. This chain uses TRBV7-7 with TRBJ2-7; 7 bases agree with TRBD2. The CDR3 runs 15 residues. Per the germline V gene, CDR1 is SSHAT and CDR2 is FNYEAQ (reference sequence). Full variable domain (missing parts from reference TRBV7-7 and TRBJ2-7): GAGVSQSPRYKVTKRGQDVTLRCDPISSHATLYWYQQALGQGPEFLTYFNYEAQPDKSGLPSDRFSAERPEGSISTLTIQRTEQRDSAMYRCASSLGGGRIHEQYFGPGTRLTVT.

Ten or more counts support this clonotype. The CDR3 spells CASSFSGFSYEQYF. In DNA form, the CDR3 reads TGTGCCAGCAGCTTCTCGGGCTTCTCCTACGAGCAGTACTTC. The V gene is TRBV7-9, the J gene TRBJ2-7; the D is unclear. Trimming took off 3 bases at V and 0 bases at J, with 9 bases between the two ends. Germline V CDR1 and CDR2: SEHNR, FQNEAQ (reference sequence). The CDR3 spans 14 residues.

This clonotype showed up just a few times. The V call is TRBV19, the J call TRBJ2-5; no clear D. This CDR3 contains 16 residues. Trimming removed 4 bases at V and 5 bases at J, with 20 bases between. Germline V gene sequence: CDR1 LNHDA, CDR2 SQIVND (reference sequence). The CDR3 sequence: CASSTSFVLRMETQYF. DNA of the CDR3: TGTGCCAGTAGTACTTCCTTTGTCCTAAGGATGGAGACCCAGTACTTC.

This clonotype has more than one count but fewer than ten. CDR3 sequence: CASSPGRSYEQYF. In nucleotides, the CDR3 is TGTGCCAGTAGCCCCGGGCGGTCCTACGAGCAGTACTTC. V gene TRBV19 combines with J gene TRBJ2-7; D unclear. Looked up from germline, CDR1 is LNHDA and CDR2 is SQIVND (reference sequence). This CDR3 is 13 amino acids long. The V end lost 6 bases, the J end lost 1 base, and 10 bases lay between the germline ends.

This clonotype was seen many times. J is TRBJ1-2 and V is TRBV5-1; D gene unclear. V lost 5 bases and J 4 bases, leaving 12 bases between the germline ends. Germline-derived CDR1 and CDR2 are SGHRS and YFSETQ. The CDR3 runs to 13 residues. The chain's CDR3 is CASRLERSYGYTF. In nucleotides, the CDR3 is TGCGCCAGCAGGCTGGAGCGCAGCTATGGCTACACCTTC.

The CDR3 spells CASSLSGAEKLFF. For the CDR3, the DNA is TGTGCCAGCAGTTTGTCGGGGGCTGAAAAACTGTTTTTT. The V and J genes are TRBV28 and TRBJ1-4; D may be TRBD1 (6 bases). CDR3 length: 13 amino acids. Germline V gives CDR1 MDHEN, CDR2 SYDVKM. The ends were cut back, 3 bases at V and 7 bases at J, with 9 bases in the middle.